This note documents a single TCR beta chain sequence. Its antigen is currently unknown. The donor group consisted entirely of healthy Caucasians. The authors used template switching to add a universal primer site and gave cDNA unique molecular identifiers. TCRdb independently ran MiXCR on the 5' RACE reads; one entry per CDR3 protein. The sample comprises 750,000 to 950,000 distinct CDR3 sequences, roughly 12% of which are singletons, and around 1.6% rests with the top ten. The V segment lost 4 bases and the J segment 2 bases; nucleotides outside the gene matches: 4. The CDR3 is made up of 16 amino acids. Germline CDR1 and CDR2: SGHRS and YFSETQ. This record comes from a study of identical twins. Study-wide results and limits: Models came in too low on out-of-frame TCR alpha sharing in monozygotic twins.

The sample was also reused in another study, on yellow fever vaccine responses in identical twins. As that study records: Reportedly, twins showed a vaccine T cell response that looked partly convergent and partly personalized.

Sequencing was performed on PBMCs. The rearrangement uses TRBV5-1 and TRBJ2-7; TRBD2 matches at 15 bases. The origin of this receptor is a woman younger than 35 in good health. The CDR3 DNA is TGCGCCAGCAGCGACGGACTAGCGGGAGGGCCCTACGAGCAGTACTTC. It codes for CASSDGLAGGPYEQYF.